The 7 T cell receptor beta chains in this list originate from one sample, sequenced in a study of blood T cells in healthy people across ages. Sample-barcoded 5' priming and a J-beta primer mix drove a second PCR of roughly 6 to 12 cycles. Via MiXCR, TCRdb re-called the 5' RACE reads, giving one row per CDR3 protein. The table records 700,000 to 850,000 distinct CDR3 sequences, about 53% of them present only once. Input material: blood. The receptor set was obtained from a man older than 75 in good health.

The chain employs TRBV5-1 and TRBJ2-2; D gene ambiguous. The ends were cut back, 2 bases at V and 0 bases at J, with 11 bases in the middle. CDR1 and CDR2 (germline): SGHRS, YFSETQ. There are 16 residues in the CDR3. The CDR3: CASSFSPTSNTGELFF. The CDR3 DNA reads TGCGCCAGCAGCTTTTCTCCGACATCGAACACCGGGGAGCTGTTTTTT.

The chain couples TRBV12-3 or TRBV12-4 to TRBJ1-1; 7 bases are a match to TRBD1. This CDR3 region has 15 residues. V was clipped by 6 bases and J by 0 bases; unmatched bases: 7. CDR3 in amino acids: CASRRKGQLNTEAFF. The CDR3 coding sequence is TGTGCCAGCAGGCGAAAGGGACAGCTGAACACTGAAGCTTTCTTT.

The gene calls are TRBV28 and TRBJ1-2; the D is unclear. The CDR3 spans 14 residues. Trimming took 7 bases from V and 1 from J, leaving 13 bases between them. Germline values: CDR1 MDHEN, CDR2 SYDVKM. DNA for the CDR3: TGTGCCAGCACTCAACAGCCCGTTAACTATGGCTACACCTTC. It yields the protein CASTQQPVNYGYTF.

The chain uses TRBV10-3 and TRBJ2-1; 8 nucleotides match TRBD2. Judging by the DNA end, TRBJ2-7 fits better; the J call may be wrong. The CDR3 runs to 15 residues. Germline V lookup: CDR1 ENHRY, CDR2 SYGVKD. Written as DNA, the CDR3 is TGTGCCATCAGAGCGGGGGAAAGCTCCTACAATGAGCAGTACTTC. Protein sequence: CAIRAGESSYNEQYF.

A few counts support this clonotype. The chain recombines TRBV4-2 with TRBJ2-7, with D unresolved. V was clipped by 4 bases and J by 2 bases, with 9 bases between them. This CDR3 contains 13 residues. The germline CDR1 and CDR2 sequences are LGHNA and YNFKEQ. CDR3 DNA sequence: TGTGCCAGCAGCCCTCATCGGCCCTACGAGCAGTACTTC. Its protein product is CASSPHRPYEQYF.

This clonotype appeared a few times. CDR3 nucleotide sequence: TGCAGCGTTTCTAGTATCCACGAGCAGTACTTC. This translates into CSVSSIHEQYF. The chain employs TRBV29-1 and TRBJ2-7; the D is unclear. V was pared by 5 bases and J by 5 bases, with 10 bases between. Germline values: CDR1 SQVTM, CDR2 ANQGSEA. There are 11 residues in the CDR3.

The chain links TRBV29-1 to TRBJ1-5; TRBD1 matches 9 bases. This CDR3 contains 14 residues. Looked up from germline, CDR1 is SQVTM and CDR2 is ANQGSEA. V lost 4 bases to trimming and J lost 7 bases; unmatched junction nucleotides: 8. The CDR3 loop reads CSVVTGGLGQPQHF. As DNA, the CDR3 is TGCAGCGTTGTTACAGGGGGCTTAGGACAGCCCCAGCATTTT. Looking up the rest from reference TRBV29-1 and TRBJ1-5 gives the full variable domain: SAVISQKPSRDICQRGTSLTIQCQVDSQVTMMFWYRQQPGQSLTLIATANQGSEATYESGFVIDKFPISRPNLTFSTLTVSNMSPEDSSIYLCSVVTGGLGQPQHFGDGTRLSIL.